This T cell receptor (beta chain) was recovered during a study of control samples from healthy donors and cancer patients. V was clipped by 6 bases and J by 5 bases; unmatched bases: 6. This CDR3 is 15 amino acids long. Germline V gives CDR1 SGHTA, CDR2 FQGTGA. Clones were read by immunoSEQ multiplex PCR, and TCRdb kept only the in-frame ones, dropping some. The sample includes about 160,000 clones, about 93% of them seen just once. Sequencing was carried out using blood. The chain employs TRBV7-3 and TRBJ2-2, with 10 bases matching TRBD1. This TCR was recovered from a woman aged 55-70 years in good health. In DNA, the CDR3 is TGTGCCAGCAGTCGCGGGACAGGGGTGACCGGGGAGCTGTTTTTT. Amino acid sequence: CASSRGTGVTGELFF.